The sample holds one count of the clone carrying this T cell receptor (beta chain). Antigen unknown. This sample was included in a study of regulatory T cells in long-lasting Graves disease. General study findings and limits: Analysis covered peripheral blood alone, not thyroid tissue. Preferential use of TRBV28, TRBJ1-2 and TRBJ2-5 was seen in persistent disease. Public clonotype sharing was higher in persistent than newly diagnosed patients.

The germline CDR1 and CDR2 sequences are SEHNR and FQNEAQ (reference sequence). The length of the CDR3 is 12 residues. Both iRepertoire HTBI primers and Arm-PCR of CDR3 regions were used to build the TCR beta libraries. Via MiXCR, TCRdb re-called the multiplex PCR reads, giving one row per CDR3 protein. The sample includes more than 650,000 distinct CDR3 sequences, around 30% of them seen just once. Time point described: persistent/refractory GD, antithyroid drugs over 5 years with positive TRAb. From PBMCs, RNA was extracted and then used to make the TCR library. Each of the patients was recruited from an endocrinology department situated in Xi'an, China.

Sequenced here: peripheral blood mononuclear cells (PBMCs), sampled when the disease was refractory, from a patient treated with antithyroid drugs. The J gene is TRBJ2-5, the V gene TRBV7-9; D uncertain. The end of the DNA is better explained by TRBJ2-1, so the J call may be wrong. This receptor was identified in a female donor with Graves disease. The CDR3 here is CASSPEWNEQFF. The CDR3 nucleotides read TGTGCCAGCAGCCCTGAGTGGAATGAGCAGTTCTTC.